This TCR beta chain was identified during a study of blood T cell repertoires in COVID-19. Overall study: Italy, Spain and the United States were the sources of the convalescent and acute COVID-19 samples. PBMCs, B-cell-depleted T cells, or T cells provided the cDNA or gDNA that made up the material.

This clone was seen a few times. Trimming stripped 4 bases from V and 9 bases from J, with 16 bases between. Germline lookup yields CDR1 LGHNA and CDR2 YNFKEQ. The CDR3 extends over 15 amino acids. Libraries were prepared by immunoSEQ multiplex PCR; TCRdb keeps only in-frame clonotypes and omits some of them. Here the sample spans about 130,000 clones, about 76% being singletons. One Seattle source followed patients from active infection through their disease course. The V gene is TRBV4-2, the J gene TRBJ1-6, with D perhaps TRBD1 (5 bases). The sequence was collected from a woman aged 70 to 79 with COVID-19, enrolled during active disease. What was sequenced was peripheral blood. This CDR3 is CASSPGGGRGSPLHF. CDR3 nucleotides: TGTGCCAGCAGCCCCGGGGGTGGAAGGGGTTCACCCCTCCACTTT.